Sequencing of this T cell receptor (beta chain) was carried out in a study of blood T cells in healthy people across ages. Alongside a J-beta primer mix, a sample-barcoded 5' primer served in a second PCR lasting roughly 7 to 11 cycles. A tag from a template-switch adaptor with 12 random nucleotides marked each cDNA molecule. TCRdb fed the 5' RACE reads into MiXCR, producing one record per CDR3 protein. The sample has about 1.7 million distinct CDR3 sequences, under 30% seen once; the top ten hold approximately 7.7%. Comment on this clonotype: Its antigen is undetermined.

The study isolated at least 7 million PBMCs from each sample. Broader study findings: The fall in TCR beta diversity per million T cells was roughly linear with age. Naive T cell percentage strongly correlated with TCR beta diversity.

With 2 bases clipped from V and 6 bases from J, the junction kept 8 bases outside the gene matches. The CDR3 covers 16 residues. Germline V gives CDR1 SGHTA, CDR2 FQGNSA. The material sequenced was blood. This sequence joins TRBV7-2 and TRBJ2-7; 12 bases align to TRBD2. This sequence was found in a woman under 40 in good health. The CDR3 region has the DNA TGTGCCAGCAGCTTATCCTCTAGCGGGGGGGCCGTCGAGCAGTACTTC. Translated: CASSLSSSGGAVEQYF.